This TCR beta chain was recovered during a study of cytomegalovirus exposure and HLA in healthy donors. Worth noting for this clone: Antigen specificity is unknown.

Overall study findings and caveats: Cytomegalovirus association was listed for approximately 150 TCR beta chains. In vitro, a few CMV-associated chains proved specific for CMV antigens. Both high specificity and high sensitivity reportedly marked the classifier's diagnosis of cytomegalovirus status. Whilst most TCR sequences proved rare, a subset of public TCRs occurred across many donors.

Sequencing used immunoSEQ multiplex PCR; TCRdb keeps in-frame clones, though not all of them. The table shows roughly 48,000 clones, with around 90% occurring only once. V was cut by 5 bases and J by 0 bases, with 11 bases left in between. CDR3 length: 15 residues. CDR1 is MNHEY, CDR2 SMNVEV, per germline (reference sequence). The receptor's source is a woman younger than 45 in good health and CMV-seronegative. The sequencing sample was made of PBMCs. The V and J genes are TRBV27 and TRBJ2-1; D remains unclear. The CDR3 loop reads CASSPQPDSYNEQFF. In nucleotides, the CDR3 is TGTGCCAGCAGTCCACAGCCTGACTCCTACAATGAGCAGTTCTTC.